The 18 T cell receptor beta chains below come from one sample, sequenced in a study of early T cells in non-severe SARS-CoV-2 infection. TCRdb independently ran MiXCR on the 5' RACE reads; one entry per CDR3 protein. The sample includes approximately 90,000 distinct CDR3 sequences, around 10% of them seen just once. The sequences come from whole blood, collected at baseline. These TCRs come from an adult who was a healthcare worker with PCR-confirmed SARS-CoV-2 infection or an uninfected control (not recorded which).

The rearrangement uses TRBV7-8 and TRBJ1-1; tentative D call: TRBD1 (6 bases). Per germline, CDR1 SGHVS and CDR2 FQNEAQ. The CDR3 sequence is 15 residues long. Deletions cut 2 bases from V and 0 bases from J, with 10 bases between. CDR3 in amino acids: CASSLLRGMNTEAFF. The CDR3 DNA follows: TGTGCCAGCAGCTTACTCAGGGGAATGAACACTGAAGCTTTCTTT.

The chain uses TRBV19 and TRBJ2-3; 7 bases fit TRBD2. Germline V gives CDR1 LNHDA, CDR2 SQIVND (reference sequence). This CDR3 spans 16 amino acids. With 6 bases clipped from V and 3 bases from J, the junction kept 12 bases outside the gene matches. CDR3 sequence reads: CASSPLGGSSTDTQYF. The CDR3 DNA sequence: TGTGCCAGTAGCCCTCTCGGCGGGAGCTCGACAGATACGCAGTATTTT.

The chain recombines TRBV28 with TRBJ1-3; 8 nucleotides line up with TRBD1. CDR1 and CDR2 (germline): MDHEN, SYDVKM. The length of the CDR3 is 15 residues. With 5 bases clipped from V and 3 bases from J, the junction kept 6 bases outside the gene matches. CDR3 protein: CASSERTGSGNTIYF. The DNA of the CDR3 is TGTGCCAGCAGTGAACGGACAGGGAGTGGAAACACCATATATTTT.

This rearrangement joins TRBV9 to TRBJ2-2, with 7 positions matching TRBD1. V lost 4 bases and J lost 4; bases outside the gene matches: 4. Germline V lookup: CDR1 SGDLS, CDR2 YYNGEE. CDR3 length equals 14 residues. The chain's CDR3 is CASSITGATGELFF. CDR3 DNA sequence: TGTGCCAGCAGCATAACAGGGGCCACCGGGGAGCTGTTTTTT.

The gene calls are TRBV7-9 and TRBJ2-3; possibly TRBD1 for D (6 bases). In germline, CDR1 is SEHNR, CDR2 FQNEAQ (reference sequence). The CDR3 loop spans 15 amino acids. V dropped 5 bases and J dropped 4 bases, with 16 bases sitting between them. This chain's CDR3 is CASSTRQVSPDTQYF. In DNA, the CDR3 is TGTGCCAGCAGCACCCGACAGGTTTCCCCAGATACGCAGTATTTT. Full variable domain (outside the CDR3, taken from reference TRBV7-9 and TRBJ2-3): DTGVSQNPRHKITKRGQNVTFRCDPISEHNRLYWYRQTLGQGPEFLTYFQNEAQLEKSRLLSDRFSAERPKGSFSTLEIQRTEQGDSAMYLCASSTRQVSPDTQYFGPGTRLTVL.

This clonotype was detected a few times. The chain is built from TRBV6-2 or TRBV6-3 and TRBJ1-1, with D possibly being TRBD1 (5 bases). The CDR3 covers 12 residues. V lost 6 bases and J 7 bases, leaving 12 bases between the germline ends. Looked up from germline, CDR1 is MNHEY and CDR2 is SVGEGT. The CDR3 nucleotides are TGTGCCAGCAGCCCGACAGCCTATGAAGCTTTCTTT. Encoded protein: CASSPTAYEAFF.

V usage is TRBV5-1 and J usage is TRBJ1-2, with unresolved D. Germline V CDR1 and CDR2: SGHRS, YFSETQ. The CDR3 runs 14 residues. Trimming took 2 bases from V and 0 from J, leaving 8 bases between them. CDR3 amino acids: CASSFEDANYGYTF. Written as DNA, the CDR3 is TGCGCCAGCAGCTTTGAGGACGCTAACTATGGCTACACCTTC.

This chain joins TRBV2 and TRBJ2-7, with D unresolved. The CDR3 contains 12 residues. Germline values: CDR1 SNHLY, CDR2 FYNNEI. V lost 1 base and J lost 4, with 5 bases in between. The CDR3 spells CASSEEMYEQYF. The CDR3 DNA sequence: TGTGCCAGCAGTGAAGAGATGTACGAGCAGTACTTC.

The V gene is TRBV5-6, the J gene TRBJ2-5, with TRBD2 identical over 9 bases. With V trimmed by 4 bases and J by 4 bases, 2 bases remained unmatched. In germline, CDR1 is SGHDT, CDR2 YYEEEE. The CDR3 is 13 residues long. CDR3 bases: TGTGCCAGCAGCCGAGCGGGAGGAGAGACCCAGTACTTC. Its protein product is CASSRAGGETQYF.

As DNA, the CDR3 is TGCGCCAGCTTGGGGGGCTACGAGCAGTACTTC. Protein: CASLGGYEQYF. The chain employs TRBV5-1 and TRBJ2-7; a weak D match, TRBD2 (6 bases). V was cut by 7 bases and J by 3 bases, with 8 bases left in between. The length of the CDR3 is 11 residues. Germline V CDR1 and CDR2: SGHRS, YFSETQ.

This clonotype was observed at least ten times. This chain connects TRBV7-9 to TRBJ1-1, with D unclear. This CDR3 region has 15 residues. With 5 bases removed from V and 2 bases from J, the gap between germline ends came to 15 bases. Germline V gives CDR1 SEHNR, CDR2 FQNEAQ (reference sequence). The CDR3 region is CASSPEGNANTEAFF. In DNA, the CDR3 is TGTGCCAGCAGCCCCGAGGGTAATGCTAACACTGAAGCTTTCTTT.

This chain joins TRBV7-2 and TRBJ1-1; weak D call: TRBD1 (5 bases). CDR1 is SGHTA, CDR2 FQGNSA, per germline. The V end was cut by 3 bases, the J end by 7 bases, with 9 bases between. This CDR3 has 12 amino acids. The CDR3 DNA follows: TGTGCCAGCAGCTTCCGGGACGGTGAAGCTTTCTTT. Residues: CASSFRDGEAFF.

CDR3 sequence reads: CASSEQAATDEKLFF. In DNA form, the CDR3 reads TGTGCCAGCAGTGAACAGGCAGCAACAGATGAAAAACTGTTTTTT. V gene TRBV6-1 combines with J gene TRBJ1-4; D is unclear. V gave up 2 bases and J gave up 6 bases, with 13 bases separating them. The CDR3 runs 15 residues. Germline CDR1 MNHNS, CDR2 SASEGT.

This clonotype was seen ten or more times. The chain uses TRBV20-1 and TRBJ2-7; TRBD2 matches 7 bases. Germline CDR1 is DFQATT and CDR2 is SNEGSKA (reference sequence). V shed 5 bases, J shed 9 bases, and the junction held 16 bases outside the gene matches. The CDR3 covers 14 residues. CDR3 sequence reads: CSAGRGREIGRQYF. In DNA, the CDR3 is TGCAGTGCTGGGAGGGGCAGGGAGATCGGAAGGCAGTACTTC.

This clonotype was counted ten times or more. The genes are TRBV10-3 and TRBJ2-3; 8 nucleotides match TRBD2. The V gene end was trimmed by 6 bases and the J gene end by 1 base; junction bases not matched to a gene: 3. The germline gives CDR1 ENHRY, CDR2 SYGVKD. This CDR3 spans 14 amino acids. The chain's CDR3 is CAIRGLDGTDTQYF. CDR3 sequence (DNA): TGTGCCATCAGGGGACTAGACGGCACAGATACGCAGTATTTT.

This clonotype has a count of ten or more. This sequence joins TRBV5-1 and TRBJ1-5; D is perhaps TRBD1 (6 bases). This CDR3 region has 14 residues. CDR1 and CDR2 from the germline V gene are SGHRS and YFSETQ. The V and J ends lost 0 bases and 4 bases respectively, with 8 bases between them. This chain's CDR3 is CASSLGGGNQPQHF. For the CDR3, the DNA is TGCGCCAGCAGCTTGGGAGGGGGAAATCAGCCCCAGCATTTT.

This chain connects TRBV9 to TRBJ2-3, with 7 nucleotides matching TRBD1. This CDR3 is built from 15 residues. Germline V CDR1 and CDR2: SGDLS, YYNGEE. The trim removed 0 bases at V and 4 bases at J, leaving 5 bases unmatched. CDR3 coding DNA: TGTGCCAGCAGCGTAGAGAACAGGGGAGCAGATACGCAGTATTTT. Residues: CASSVENRGADTQYF.

This clonotype was observed a handful of times. This sequence joins TRBV5-1 and TRBJ1-2, with D maybe TRBD1 (6 bases). Germline-derived CDR1 and CDR2 are SGHRS and YFSETQ. The CDR3 extends over 13 amino acids. The V end was cut by 4 bases, the J end by 8 bases, with 15 bases between. The CDR3 coding sequence is TGCGCCAGCAGCGTCGGGGCAGGGGACGGCTACACCTTC. Translating it yields CASSVGAGDGYTF. Using reference TRBV5-1 and TRBJ1-2 for the parts outside the CDR3, the full variable domain is KAGVTQTPRYLIKTRGQQVTLSCSPISGHRSVSWYQQTPGQGLQFLFEYFSETQRNKGNFPGRFSGRQFSNSRSEMNVSTLELGDSALYLCASSVGAGDGYTFGSGTRLTVV.